This TCR beta chain stems from a study of blood T cell repertoires in COVID-19 (dated by TCRdb to 2020 to 2021). For the wider study: Samples from collaborators originated in the United States, Italy and Spain and spanned both the acute and convalescent phases of COVID-19. Where available, HLA class I and class II types were obtained from metadata supplied by the sample provider rather than from assay-based typing. The dataset comprised deeply sampled blood TCRbeta repertoires from subjects exposed to, actively infected with, or recovered from COVID-19. The material from the prospective study consisted of cDNA or gDNA derived from T cells, B-cell-depleted T cells, or PBMCs. A de-identified subject ID, COVID-19 status, age in years and sex were almost always included in the sample metadata. A freely available public database, intended as a resource for researchers studying the immune response to SARS-CoV-2, is where the repertoires were released. The samples were drawn from the first 160 participants of the ongoing ImmuneRACE study and from over a thousand subjects provided by 6 global collaborators.

TCRbeta CDR3 regions were amplified from genomic DNA using the immunoSEQ Assay, a bias-controlled multiplex PCR. On the study's bioinformatics: Nucleated cell counts per sample were estimated from amplification of reference gene primers within the assay. Sequence reads were collapsed and filtered to measure the absolute abundance of every unique TCRbeta CDR3 rearrangement. For each sample, productive Simpson clonality was calculated by taking the square root of Simpson's diversity index across productive rearrangements. TCRdb obtained this table from immuneACCESS and retained in-frame rearrangements with V and J assigned. These tables miss some clones; where compared with another copy, unresolved V genes account for less than half of the shortfall, and the remainder is unexplained. Clonal size and the V and J genes are those of that table, whereas D and trimming came from the DNA. The sample table lists about 260,000 clones, over 75% of them with a count of one. The ten largest clonotypes hold around 3% of the sample.

This clone has just a few counts. Its target antigen remains unknown. No base-level quality is on record; no much larger clone is a single base apart. Participants in the prospective study were enrolled through a virtual design, were aged roughly 18 to 100 years, and lived in about two dozen United States geographic areas. To assign participants to cohorts, the prospective study relied on clinical history that participants themselves reported in a screening survey and a study questionnaire. A participant counted as exposed if, within 2 weeks of entering the study, that participant had been in contact with someone who had a PCR-confirmed or clinician-diagnosed COVID-19 case. Mobile phlebotomists in the prospective study collected whole blood, serum and a nasopharyngeal or oropharyngeal swab from every participant. Over a roughly 2-month period, participants in the prospective study had the option of providing additional blood draws and questionnaires. Before DNA extraction, prospective study blood samples were shipped either frozen or at room temperature.

The full study reports these points: How much clinical and demographic metadata was included differed by source and by participant, and the metadata was provided uncurated.

What was sequenced was PBMCs or T cells enriched from blood (not recorded which). The source is a woman aged 40 to 55 who had been exposed to COVID-19.

The DNA sequence follows: TGCAGCGCCACGACAGGGGCTGGGACTGAAGCTTTCTTT. Its translation is CSATTGAGTEAFF. In this chain, TRBV29-1 is recombined with TRBJ1-1; 8 central nucleotides agree with TRBD1. The CDR3 numbers 13 residues from cysteine through phenylalanine. Left in the record is the CDR3 DNA by itself, 39 bases read in frame from the first base. Ends trimmed: V by 7 bases, J by 5 bases; bases unmatched to a gene: 9. The CDR1 and CDR2 encoded by the germline V gene are SQVTM and ANQGSEA.